This TCR beta chain was captured in a study of siplizumab effects on memory and regulatory T cells. Study-wide results and limits: Alloreactive sequences that could be traced to unstimulated CD4+ memory cells showed a significant reduction under siplizumab.

Concerning this clone: Its target is unknown.

Sequencing used immunoSEQ multiplex PCR; TCRdb keeps in-frame clones, though not all of them. This sample yields 94,000 or so clones, of which roughly 96% are seen a single time; less than 0.035% belongs to the top ten. This CDR3 comprises 15 residues. Trimming took 0 bases from V and 3 from J; bases not matched to a gene: 3. Germline V CDR1 and CDR2: SGHRS, YFSETQ. The source of this sequence is a human donor in good health. The V and J genes are TRBV5-1 and TRBJ1-5, with 7 bases aligning to TRBD1. The source material was naive CD4+ T cells sorted from blood. The DNA of the CDR3 is TGCGCCAGCAGCTTGGAGGGGGCGGACAATCAGCCCCAGCATTTT. Protein product: CASSLEGADNQPQHF.